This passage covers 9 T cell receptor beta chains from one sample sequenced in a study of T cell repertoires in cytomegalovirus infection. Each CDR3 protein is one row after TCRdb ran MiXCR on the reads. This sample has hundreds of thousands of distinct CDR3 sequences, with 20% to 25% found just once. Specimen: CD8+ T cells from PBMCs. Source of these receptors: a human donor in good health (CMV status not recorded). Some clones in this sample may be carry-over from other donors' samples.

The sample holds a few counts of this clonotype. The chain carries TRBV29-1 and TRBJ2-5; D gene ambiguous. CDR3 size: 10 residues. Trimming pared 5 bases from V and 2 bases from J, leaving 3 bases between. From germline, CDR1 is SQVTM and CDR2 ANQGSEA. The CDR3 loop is CSVPQETQYF. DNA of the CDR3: TGCAGCGTTCCACAAGAGACCCAGTACTTC.

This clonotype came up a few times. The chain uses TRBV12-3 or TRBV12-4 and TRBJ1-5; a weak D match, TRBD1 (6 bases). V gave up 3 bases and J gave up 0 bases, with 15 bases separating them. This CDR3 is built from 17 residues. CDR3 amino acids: CASSLLQTGFSNQPQHF. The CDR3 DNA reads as TGTGCCAGCAGTTTGTTACAGACAGGATTTAGCAATCAGCCCCAGCATTTT.

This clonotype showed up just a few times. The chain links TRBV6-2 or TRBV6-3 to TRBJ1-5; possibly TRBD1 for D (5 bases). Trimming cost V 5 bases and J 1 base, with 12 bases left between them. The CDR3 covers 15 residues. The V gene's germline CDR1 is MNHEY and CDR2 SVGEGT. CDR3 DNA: TGTGCCAGCAGTCGTCGGGGGGGAAGCAATCAGCCCCAGCATTTT. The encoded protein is CASSRRGGSNQPQHF.

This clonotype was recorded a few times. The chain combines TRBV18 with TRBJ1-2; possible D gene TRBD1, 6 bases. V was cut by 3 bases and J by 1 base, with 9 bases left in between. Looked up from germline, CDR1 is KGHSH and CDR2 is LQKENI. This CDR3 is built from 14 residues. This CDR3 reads CASSPGQFNYGYTF. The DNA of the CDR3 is TGTGCCAGCTCACCCGGACAGTTTAACTATGGCTACACCTTC.

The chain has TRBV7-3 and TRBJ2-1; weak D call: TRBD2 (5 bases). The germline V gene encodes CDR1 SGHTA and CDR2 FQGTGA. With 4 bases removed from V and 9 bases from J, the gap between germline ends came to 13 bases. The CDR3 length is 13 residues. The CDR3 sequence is CASSSGRGGEQFF. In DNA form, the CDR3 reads TGTGCCAGCAGCTCTGGACGAGGAGGTGAGCAGTTCTTC.

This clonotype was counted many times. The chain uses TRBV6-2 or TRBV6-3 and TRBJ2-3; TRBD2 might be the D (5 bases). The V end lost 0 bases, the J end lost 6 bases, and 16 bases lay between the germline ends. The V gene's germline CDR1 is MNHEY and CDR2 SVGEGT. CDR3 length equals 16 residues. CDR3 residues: CASSYSELVASDTQYF. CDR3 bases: TGTGCCAGCAGTTACTCAGAACTAGTAGCCTCGGATACGCAGTATTTT.

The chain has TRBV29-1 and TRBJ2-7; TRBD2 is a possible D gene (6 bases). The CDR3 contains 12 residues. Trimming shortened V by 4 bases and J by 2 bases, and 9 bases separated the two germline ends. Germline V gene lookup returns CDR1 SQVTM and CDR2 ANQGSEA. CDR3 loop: CSVAGRTYEQYF. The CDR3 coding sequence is TGCAGCGTTGCGGGGAGGACCTACGAGCAGTACTTC.

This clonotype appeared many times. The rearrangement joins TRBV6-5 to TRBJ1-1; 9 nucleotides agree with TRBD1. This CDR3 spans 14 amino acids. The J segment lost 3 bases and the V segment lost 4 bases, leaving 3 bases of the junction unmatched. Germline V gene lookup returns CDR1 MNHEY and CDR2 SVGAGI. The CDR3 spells CASSLQGAHTEAFF. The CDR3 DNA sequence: TGTGCCAGCAGTTTACAGGGGGCGCACACTGAAGCTTTCTTT.

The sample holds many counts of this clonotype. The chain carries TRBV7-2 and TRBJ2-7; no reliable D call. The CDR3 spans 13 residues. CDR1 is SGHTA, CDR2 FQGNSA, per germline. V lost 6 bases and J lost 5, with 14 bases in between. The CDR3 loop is CASSWVPGHEQYV. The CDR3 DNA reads TGTGCCAGCAGTTGGGTACCCGGGCACGAGCAGTACGTC.